A single sample gave rise to the 17 T cell receptor beta chains below, sequenced in a study of shared clonotypes between healthy human individuals. The protocol was immunoSEQ multiplex PCR, while the TCRdb copy is restricted to in-frame clones and leaves out a portion. The sample has roughly 1,100,000 clones, around 74% seen once; the top ten hold 1.4%. The specimen was memory CD4+ T cells sorted from blood. This sample's subset: CD45RA-negative fraction. Receptor source: a man younger than 35 in good health.

CDR3 amino acids: CASYTILAGGHNEQFF. CDR3 nucleotides: TGTGCCAGCTATACCATTCTAGCGGGAGGGCACAATGAGCAGTTCTTC. The chain recombines TRBV27 with TRBJ2-1, with 12 bases fitting TRBD2. Germline values: CDR1 MNHEY, CDR2 SMNVEV (reference sequence). J was trimmed by 5 bases and V by 8 bases; bases with no gene match: 10. The CDR3 is 16 amino acids.

This clone was seen many times. Other nucleotide sequences from this sample produce the same CDR3. This sequence joins TRBV7-8 and TRBJ2-2; D remains ambiguous. The germline CDR1 and CDR2 sequences are SGHVS and FQNEAQ. CDR3 length: 16 residues. The V and J ends lost 1 base and 0 bases respectively, with 9 bases between them. Here the CDR3 DNA reads TGTGCCAGCAGCTTAGTGGCAACGGCGAACACCGGGGAGCTGTTTTTT. It encodes CASSLVATANTGELFF.

This clone was seen a handful of times. V gene TRBV6-1 combines with J gene TRBJ1-2; the D is unclear. V was cut by 7 bases and J by 4 bases, with 13 bases left in between. Looked up from germline, CDR1 is MNHNS and CDR2 is SASEGT. This CDR3 has 13 residues. CDR3 nucleotides: TGTGCCAGCACGATCTGGGGTCCCTATGGCTACACCTTC. It encodes CASTIWGPYGYTF.

The chain uses TRBV5-1 and TRBJ1-2, with D hard to call. CDR3 length: 14 amino acids. Germline values: CDR1 SGHRS, CDR2 YFSETQ. Trimming took off 0 bases at V and 4 bases at J, with 10 bases between the two ends. The CDR3 DNA reads TGCGCCAGCAGCTTGGCCGGGAGATCCTATGGCTACACCTTC. Translated: CASSLAGRSYGYTF.

The V gene is TRBV15, the J gene TRBJ2-5; D uncertain. Trimming left V 5 bases short and J 7 bases short, with 11 bases between. Germline-derived CDR1 and CDR2 are LNHNV and YYDKDF (reference sequence). The CDR3 covers 12 residues. CDR3 in amino acids: CATSLGIGTQYF. The CDR3 DNA reads as TGTGCCACCAGCTTGGGAATAGGGACCCAGTACTTC.

The gene calls are TRBV7-9 and TRBJ2-7; D might be TRBD1 (6 bases). V lost 3 bases and J lost 0, with 15 bases in between. The germline CDR1 and CDR2 sequences are SEHNR and FQNEAQ (reference sequence). This CDR3 has 16 amino acids. As DNA, the CDR3 is TGTGCCAGCAGCTTGGGATGGACAGAAAACTCCTACGAGCAGTACTTC. Residues: CASSLGWTENSYEQYF.

Points on this clone: Distinct nucleotide sequences in the sample also encode this CDR3. This rearrangement joins TRBV5-1 to TRBJ2-3; D not resolved. This CDR3 contains 12 residues. The V gene lost 1 base and the J gene lost 6 bases, with 6 bases spanning the gap. Germline V gene lookup returns CDR1 SGHRS and CDR2 YFSETQ. The CDR3 reads CASSLSSDTQYF. CDR3 nucleotides: TGCGCCAGCAGCTTGTCTTCCGATACGCAGTATTTT.

This chain connects TRBV2 to TRBJ1-5, with D perhaps matching TRBD1 (5 bases). V was cut by 4 bases and J by 6 bases, with 13 bases left in between. The CDR3 runs 14 residues. Germline V gene lookup returns CDR1 SNHLY and CDR2 FYNNEI. In nucleotides, the CDR3 is TGTGCCAGCAGTGGATTGCAGGGTGGTCAGCCCCAGCATTTT. Protein product: CASSGLQGGQPQHF. Full variable domain (outside the CDR3, taken from reference TRBV2 and TRBJ1-5): EPEVTQTPSHQVTQMGQEVILRCVPISNHLYFYWYRQILGQKVEFLVSFYNNEISEKSEIFDDQFSVERPDGSNFTLKIRSTKLEDSAMYFCASSGLQGGQPQHFGDGTRLSIL.

The rearrangement joins TRBV5-1 to TRBJ2-1, with 10 bases lining up with TRBD2. CDR1 and CDR2 from the germline V gene are SGHRS and YFSETQ. The CDR3 is made up of 14 amino acids. V was clipped by 7 bases and J by 7 bases; unmatched bases: 8. DNA of the CDR3: TGCGCCAGCCGAATGTCTAGCGGGAGTAATGAGCAGTTCTTC. Protein product: CASRMSSGSNEQFF.

This rearrangement joins TRBV7-2 to TRBJ1-5; D not certain. V lost 5 bases to trimming and J lost 6 bases, with 23 bases between them. The CDR3 spans 17 residues. Germline assignment: CDR1 SGHTA and CDR2 FQGNSA. CDR3 amino acids: CASSPDRTGVSPQPQHF. The DNA for the CDR3 is TGTGCCAGCAGCCCAGATAGGACCGGGGTTTCACCTCAGCCCCAGCATTTT.

The J gene is TRBJ1-4, the V gene TRBV2, with 9 bases matching TRBD1. The CDR3 contains 14 residues. The V and J ends lost 6 bases and 7 bases, in that order; junction bases with no gene match: 6. CDR1 and CDR2 (germline): SNHLY, FYNNEI. CDR3 in DNA: TGTGCCAGCAGGGAACAGGGGGCAGGTGAAAAACTGTTTTTT. It codes for CASREQGAGEKLFF.

The chain combines TRBV6-1 with TRBJ2-7; 11 bases are shared with TRBD2. The trim removed 8 bases at V and 2 bases at J, leaving 5 bases unmatched. The germline CDR1 and CDR2 sequences are MNHNS and SASEGT. This CDR3 spans 14 amino acids. In DNA form, the CDR3 reads TGTGCCAGCGCCCTAGCGGGGGGAACCTACGAGCAGTACTTC. Amino acids: CASALAGGTYEQYF.

V gene TRBV5-5 combines with J gene TRBJ2-3, with TRBD1 as a possible D gene (7 bases). V dropped 3 bases and J dropped 3 bases, with 14 bases sitting between them. Per the germline V gene, CDR1 is SGHKS and CDR2 is YYEKEE (reference sequence). The CDR3 is 15 amino acids. The DNA of the CDR3 is TGTGCCAGCAGCTGGGAGGCAGGGGGGACAGATACGCAGTATTTT. Protein product: CASSWEAGGTDTQYF. The whole variable domain, remainder taken from reference TRBV5-5 and TRBJ2-3, is DAGVTQSPTHLIKTRGQQVTLRCSPISGHKSVSWYQQVLGQGPQFIFQYYEKEERGRGNFPDRFSARQFPNYSSELNVNALLLGDSALYLCASSWEAGGTDTQYFGPGTRLTVL.

The chain couples TRBV10-1 to TRBJ2-3; D might be TRBD2 (6 bases). The CDR3 has 17 amino acids. Looked up from germline, CDR1 is WNHNN and CDR2 is SYGVQD (reference sequence). V shed 10 bases and J shed 0 bases, with 23 bases lying between them. The CDR3 region is CATSPQLAVSSTDTQYF. The CDR3 nucleotides read TGCGCCACCTCGCCTCAATTAGCGGTGTCTAGCACAGATACGCAGTATTTT.

The CDR3 is CASSLLSGVSGNTIYF. DNA of the CDR3: TGTGCCAGCAGCTTATTATCAGGGGTCTCTGGAAACACCATATATTTT. V usage is TRBV7-6 and J usage is TRBJ1-3, with a weak D call TRBD1 (6 bases). V lost 2 bases, J lost 0 bases, and 11 bases lay in between. Germline V gene data show CDR1 as SGHVS and CDR2 as FNYEAQ. This CDR3 spans 16 amino acids.

Worth noting for this clone: This may come from a read error, since a much larger clone is one base off. The chain is built from TRBV11-2 and TRBJ2-3; D call uncertain. Germline lookup yields CDR1 SGHAT and CDR2 FQNNGV. Trimming pared 0 bases from V and 5 bases from J, leaving 3 bases between. This CDR3 region has 12 residues. The CDR3 sequence is CASSLEGDTQYF. The CDR3 DNA is TGTGCCAGCAGCTTAGAAGGAGATACGCAGTATTTT. Full variable domain (rest looked up from reference TRBV11-2 and TRBJ2-3): EAGVAQSPRYKIIEKRQSVAFWCNPISGHATLYWYQQILGQGPKLLIQFQNNGVVDDSQLPKDRFSAERLKGVDSTLKIQPAKLEDSAVYLCASSLEGDTQYFGPGTRLTVL.

A note on this clone: The sample carries other DNA sequences with the same CDR3. CDR3 loop: CASSSGQGNYGYTF. The CDR3 nucleotides are TGTGCCAGCAGCTCAGGACAGGGCAACTATGGCTACACCTTC. This chain connects TRBV7-8 to TRBJ1-2, with TRBD1 identical over 8 bases. CDR3 length: 14 residues. With V trimmed by 4 bases and J by 2 bases, 3 bases remained unmatched. Germline V gives CDR1 SGHVS, CDR2 FQNEAQ.